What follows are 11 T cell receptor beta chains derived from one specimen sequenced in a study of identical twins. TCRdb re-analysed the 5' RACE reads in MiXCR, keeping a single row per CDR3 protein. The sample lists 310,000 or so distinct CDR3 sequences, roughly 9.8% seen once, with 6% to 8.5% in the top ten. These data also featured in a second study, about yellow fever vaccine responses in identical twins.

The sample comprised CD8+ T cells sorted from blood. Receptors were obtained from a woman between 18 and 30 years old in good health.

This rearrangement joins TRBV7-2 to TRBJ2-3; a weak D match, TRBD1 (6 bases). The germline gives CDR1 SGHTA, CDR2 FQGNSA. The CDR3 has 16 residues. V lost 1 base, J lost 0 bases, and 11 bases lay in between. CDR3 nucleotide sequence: TGTGCCAGCAGCTTAGAGGACAGAGCTAGCACAGATACGCAGTATTTT. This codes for CASSLEDRASTDTQYF.

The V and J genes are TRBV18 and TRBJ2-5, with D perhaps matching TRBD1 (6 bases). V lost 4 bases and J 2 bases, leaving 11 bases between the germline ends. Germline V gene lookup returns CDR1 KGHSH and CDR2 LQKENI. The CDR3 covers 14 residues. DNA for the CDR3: TGTGCCAGCTCACGGGGGCCGGAACAAGAGACCCAGTACTTC. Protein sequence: CASSRGPEQETQYF.

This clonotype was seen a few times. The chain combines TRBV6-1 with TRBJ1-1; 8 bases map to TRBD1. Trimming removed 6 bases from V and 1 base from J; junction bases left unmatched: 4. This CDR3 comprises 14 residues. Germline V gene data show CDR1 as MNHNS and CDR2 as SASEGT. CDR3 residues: CASRVDRGNTEAFF. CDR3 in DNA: TGTGCCAGCAGGGTAGACAGGGGGAACACTGAAGCTTTCTTT.

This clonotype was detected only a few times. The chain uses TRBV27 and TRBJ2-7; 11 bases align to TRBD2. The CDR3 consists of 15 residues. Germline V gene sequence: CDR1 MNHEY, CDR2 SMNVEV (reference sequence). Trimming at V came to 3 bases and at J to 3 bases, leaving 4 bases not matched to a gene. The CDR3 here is CASSFSGTSGYEQYF. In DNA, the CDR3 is TGTGCCAGCAGTTTTTCCGGGACTAGCGGCTACGAGCAGTACTTC.

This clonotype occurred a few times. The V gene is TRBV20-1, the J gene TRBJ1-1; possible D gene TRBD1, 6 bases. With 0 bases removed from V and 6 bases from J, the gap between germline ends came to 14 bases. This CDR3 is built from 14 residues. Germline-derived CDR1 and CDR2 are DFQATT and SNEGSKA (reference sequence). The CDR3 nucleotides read TGCAGTGCTAGAGAATATACAGGGAAAGCTGAAGCTTTCTTT. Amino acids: CSAREYTGKAEAFF.

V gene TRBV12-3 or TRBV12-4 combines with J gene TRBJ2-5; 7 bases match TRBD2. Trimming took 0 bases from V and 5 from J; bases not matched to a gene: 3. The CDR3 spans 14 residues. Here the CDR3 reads CASSLAGGWETQYF. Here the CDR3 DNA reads TGTGCCAGCAGTTTAGCGGGGGGGTGGGAGACCCAGTACTTC.

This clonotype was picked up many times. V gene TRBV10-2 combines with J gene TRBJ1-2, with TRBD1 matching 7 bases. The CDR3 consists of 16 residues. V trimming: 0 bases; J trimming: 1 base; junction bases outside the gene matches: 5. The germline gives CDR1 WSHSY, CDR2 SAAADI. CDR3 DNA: TGCGCCAGCAGTGAGTCTACAGGGGCGGGTAACTATGGCTACACCTTC. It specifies CASSESTGAGNYGYTF.

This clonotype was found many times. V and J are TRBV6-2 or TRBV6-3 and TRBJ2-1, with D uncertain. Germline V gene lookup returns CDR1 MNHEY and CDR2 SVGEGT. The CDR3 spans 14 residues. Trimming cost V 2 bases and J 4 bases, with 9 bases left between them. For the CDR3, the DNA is TGTGCCAGCAGTTACACGGAATCTTACAATGAGCAGTTCTTC. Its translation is CASSYTESYNEQFF.

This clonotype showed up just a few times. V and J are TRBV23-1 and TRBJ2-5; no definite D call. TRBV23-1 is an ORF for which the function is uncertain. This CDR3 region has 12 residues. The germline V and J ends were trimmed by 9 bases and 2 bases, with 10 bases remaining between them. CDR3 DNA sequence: TGCGCCAGGATTGGGGTTCAAGAGACCCAGTACTTC. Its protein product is CARIGVQETQYF.

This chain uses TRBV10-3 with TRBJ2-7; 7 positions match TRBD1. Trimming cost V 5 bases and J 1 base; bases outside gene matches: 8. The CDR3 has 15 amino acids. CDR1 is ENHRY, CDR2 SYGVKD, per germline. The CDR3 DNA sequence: TGTGCCATCAGTACCGGGACAGATATATCCTACGAGCAGTACTTC. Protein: CAISTGTDISYEQYF.

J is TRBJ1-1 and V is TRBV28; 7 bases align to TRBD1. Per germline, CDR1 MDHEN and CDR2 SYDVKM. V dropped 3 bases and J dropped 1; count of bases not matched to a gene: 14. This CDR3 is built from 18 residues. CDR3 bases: TGTGCCAGCAGTTTCCGGTTAGGGACAGCGGCTACGAACACTGAAGCTTTCTTT. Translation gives CASSFRLGTAATNTEAFF. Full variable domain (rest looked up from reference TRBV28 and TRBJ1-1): DVKVTQSSRYLVKRTGEKVFLECVQDMDHENMFWYRQDPGLGLRLIYFSYDVKMKEKGDIPEGYSVSREKKERFSLILESASTNQTSMYLCASSFRLGTAATNTEAFFGQGTRLTVV.